One and the same sample provided the 15 T cell receptor beta chains below, sequenced in a study of CD8 T cells in ankylosing spondylitis. TCRdb re-analysed the 5' RACE reads in MiXCR, keeping a single row per CDR3 protein. The table includes fewer than 200,000 distinct CDR3 sequences, about 17% detected once. The sample comprised blood, either unsorted or a sorted T cell fraction (not recorded which). The receptor source for this set is a male donor with ankylosing spondylitis or in good health (not recorded which).

The V gene is TRBV10-3, the J gene TRBJ2-1; 13 nucleotides line up with TRBD2. This CDR3 has 18 amino acids. Germline CDR1 is ENHRY and CDR2 is SYGVKD. Trimming at V came to 6 bases and at J to 0 bases, leaving 8 bases not matched to a gene. The DNA of the CDR3 is TGTGCCATCAGGACCGGGACTAGCGGGGTGAGCTCCTACAATGAGCAGTTCTTC. Amino acids: CAIRTGTSGVSSYNEQFF.

This chain joins TRBV7-9 and TRBJ2-5; possibly TRBD2 for D (6 bases). Trimming pared 5 bases from V and 7 bases from J, leaving 23 bases between. Germline values: CDR1 SEHNR, CDR2 FQNEAQ (reference sequence). CDR3 size: 16 residues. The CDR3 DNA follows: TGTGCCAGCAGCCCCCACCGGACTAATGGCCGAGGGACCCAGTACTTC. Translation gives CASSPHRTNGRGTQYF.

The chain has TRBV28 and TRBJ1-5; D is undetermined. Per the germline V gene, CDR1 is MDHEN and CDR2 is SYDVKM. The V end lost 4 bases, the J end lost 3 bases, and 13 bases lay between the germline ends. The CDR3 sequence is 15 residues long. CDR3 protein: CASSSPEGFNQPQHF. CDR3 sequence (DNA): TGTGCCAGCAGTTCTCCAGAAGGGTTCAATCAGCCCCAGCATTTT.

This clonotype came up many times. The chain couples TRBV20-1 to TRBJ1-1, with a possible D match to TRBD1 (6 bases). Germline values: CDR1 DFQATT, CDR2 SNEGSKA (reference sequence). Trimming stripped 6 bases from V and 1 base from J, with 15 bases between. The CDR3 is made up of 14 amino acids. The CDR3 region is CSAVKGHQNTEAFF. CDR3 DNA: TGCAGTGCAGTAAAGGGACATCAGAACACTGAAGCTTTCTTT.

In this sample, this clonotype turned up many times. This chain connects TRBV20-1 to TRBJ2-2; D might be TRBD1 or TRBD2, each matching 5 bases. CDR1 is DFQATT, CDR2 SNEGSKA, per germline (reference sequence). The CDR3 is 17 amino acids. Trimming removed 2 bases at V and 1 base at J, with 17 bases between. CDR3 sequence reads: CSARRGFGTLNTGELFF. Here the CDR3 DNA reads TGCAGTGCTAGAAGGGGATTCGGGACGTTGAACACCGGGGAGCTGTTTTTT.

This clonotype was seen at least ten times. The V gene is TRBV3-1, the J gene TRBJ1-2; TRBD1 aligns across 9 bases. V shed 3 bases, J shed 6 bases, and the junction held 5 bases outside the gene matches. The CDR3 consists of 14 residues. Looked up from germline, CDR1 is LGHDT and CDR2 is YNNKEL (reference sequence). The CDR3 spells CASSHLDRGNGYTF. The CDR3 bases are TGTGCCAGCAGCCATCTCGACAGGGGGAATGGCTACACCTTC. The full variable domain, its missing parts supplied by reference TRBV3-1 and TRBJ1-2, is DTAVSQTPKYLVTQMGNDKSIKCEQNLGHDTMYWYKQDSKKFLKIMFSYNNKELIINETVPNRFSPKSPDKAHLNLHINSLELGDSAVYFCASSHLDRGNGYTFGSGTRLTVV.

This clonotype was observed many times. V gene TRBV19 combines with J gene TRBJ1-5; D remains ambiguous. The CDR3 is 14 residues long. V was trimmed by 0 bases and J by 5 bases, leaving 8 bases between them. From germline, CDR1 is LNHDA and CDR2 SQIVND (reference sequence). The CDR3, as DNA: TGTGCCAGTAGTATAGATCCGACGTATCAGCCCCAGCATTTT. Translating gives CASSIDPTYQPQHF.

DNA for the CDR3: TGTGCCAGCAGTAAACACTCTCTAGCGCATACCTACAATGAGCAGTTCTTC. The encoded protein is CASSKHSLAHTYNEQFF. The chain combines TRBV6-1 with TRBJ2-1, with D perhaps matching TRBD2 (6 bases). CDR3 length: 17 residues. Germline loops: CDR1 MNHNS, CDR2 SASEGT. With 5 bases removed from V and 2 bases from J, the gap between germline ends came to 19 bases.

The table lists this clonotype with a few counts. The chain joins TRBV3-1 to TRBJ2-4, with TRBD1 matching over 10 bases. The CDR3 totals 20 residues. From germline, CDR1 is LGHDT and CDR2 YNNKEL (reference sequence). With 1 base clipped from V and 0 bases from J, the junction kept 12 bases outside the gene matches. The CDR3 sequence is CASSQALWGTGALAKNIQYF. In DNA, the CDR3 is TGTGCCAGCAGCCAAGCACTCTGGGGGACAGGGGCGTTAGCCAAAAACATTCAGTACTTC.

This clonotype was seen repeatedly, ten times or more. The J gene is TRBJ2-1, the V gene TRBV12-3 or TRBV12-4; possibly TRBD2 for D (5 bases). V dropped 8 bases and J dropped 9 bases, with 8 bases sitting between them. The CDR3 has 10 amino acids. In DNA form, the CDR3 reads TGTGCCAGCGGAGGTCTTGAGCAGTTCTTC. It encodes CASGGLEQFF.

This clonotype was seen ten or more times. J is TRBJ2-5 and V is TRBV9; the D gene could be TRBD1 or TRBD2 (6 bases each). Deletions cut 0 bases from V and 5 bases from J, with 14 bases between. CDR1 and CDR2 from the germline V gene are SGDLS and YYNGEE. This CDR3 spans 15 amino acids. The CDR3 sequence: CASSVGTQGGETQYF. In nucleotides, the CDR3 is TGTGCCAGCAGCGTAGGAACCCAAGGGGGGGAGACCCAGTACTTC.

The V gene is TRBV11-1, the J gene TRBJ2-5; D is unclear. V shed 6 bases and J shed 5 bases, with 7 bases lying between them. This CDR3 contains 11 residues. Germline V lookup: CDR1 SGHAT, CDR2 FQDESV (reference sequence). This CDR3 reads CASSNPETQYF. CDR3 nucleotides: TGTGCCAGCAGTAATCCGGAGACCCAGTACTTC. The variable domain in full, completed from reference TRBV11-1 and TRBJ2-5, reads EAEVAQSPRYKITEKSQAVAFWCDPISGHATLYWYRQILGQGPELLVQFQDESVVDDSQLPKDRFSAERLKGVDSTLKIQPAELGDSAMYLCASSNPETQYFGPGTRLLVL.

This clonotype is categorized as medium-sized. The chain couples TRBV20-1 to TRBJ1-2; 9 nucleotides match TRBD1. V lost 4 bases, J lost 4 bases, and 13 bases stayed unmatched. CDR1 is DFQATT, CDR2 SNEGSKA, per germline (reference sequence). The CDR3 runs to 16 residues. CDR3 sequence: CSANRLTGGTPYGYTF. CDR3 DNA: TGCAGTGCTAACCGCCTAACAGGGGGCACACCCTATGGCTACACCTTC.

In its sample, this clonotype was seen many times. V and J are TRBV5-1 and TRBJ1-1, with a tentative D call TRBD1 (5 bases). CDR1 and CDR2 from the germline V gene are SGHRS and YFSETQ. The CDR3 has 15 amino acids. With 4 bases removed from V and 2 bases from J, the gap between germline ends came to 15 bases. The CDR3 protein is CASSGSLQANTEAFF. The CDR3 DNA reads TGCGCCAGCAGCGGATCGTTACAGGCAAACACTGAAGCTTTCTTT.

This clonotype was picked up a small number of times. The V gene is TRBV20-1, the J gene TRBJ2-7, with TRBD2 matching over 14 bases. The CDR3 is made up of 13 amino acids. The germline V gene encodes CDR1 DFQATT and CDR2 SNEGSKA (reference sequence). The J segment lost 5 bases and the V segment lost 6 bases, leaving 3 bases of the junction unmatched. The CDR3 DNA reads as TGCAGTGCCGGACTAGCGGGAGGACACGAGCAGTACTTC. It encodes CSAGLAGGHEQYF.